The 7 T cell receptor beta chains in this list originate from one sample, sequenced in a study of blood T cell repertoires in COVID-19. The data were produced by immunoSEQ multiplex PCR, yet TCRdb's version contains in-frame clones alone and is incomplete. This table has roughly 200,000 clones, more than 80% appearing once. Sequenced: peripheral blood. These receptors all come from a woman in her sixties or seventies with acute or convalescent COVID-19.

In nucleotides, the CDR3 is TGTGCCAGCAGCGTAGACGGGAGGGCCCCAGATACGCAGTATTTT. Its translation is CASSVDGRAPDTQYF. The chain is built from TRBV5-4 and TRBJ2-3, with 8 bases that match TRBD2. Looked up from germline, CDR1 is SGHNT and CDR2 is YYREEE (reference sequence). This CDR3 spans 15 amino acids. V shed 4 bases, J shed 4 bases, and the junction held 8 bases outside the gene matches. Drawing the rest from reference TRBV5-4 and TRBJ2-3, the complete variable domain is ETGVTQSPTHLIKTRGQQVTLRCSSQSGHNTVSWYQQALGQGPQFIFQYYREEENGRGNFPPRFSGLQFPNYSSELNVNALELDDSALYLCASSVDGRAPDTQYFGPGTRLTVL.

CDR3 sequence (DNA): TGTGCCACCAGTGACGAACGACTCTTTCGTCGGACTGAAGCTTTCTTT. The encoded protein is CATSDERLFRRTEAFF. The genes are TRBV24-1 and TRBJ1-1; D gene unclear. Germline V gives CDR1 KGHDR, CDR2 SFDVKD. CDR3 size: 16 residues. The V end was cut by 4 bases, the J end by 5 bases, with 19 bases between.

The chain uses TRBV11-2 and TRBJ1-1; D gene uncertain. The germline V gene encodes CDR1 SGHAT and CDR2 FQNNGV. This CDR3 is built from 14 residues. Trimming pared 0 bases from V and 1 base from J, leaving 6 bases between. Here the CDR3 DNA reads TGTGCCAGCAGCTTAGATCACAAGAACACTGAAGCTTTCTTT. Protein product: CASSLDHKNTEAFF.

The V call is TRBV4-1, the J call TRBJ1-1; the match to TRBD1 covers 7 bases. In germline, CDR1 is MGHRA, CDR2 YSYEKL. CDR3 size: 14 residues. V trimming: 1 base; J trimming: 10 bases; junction bases outside the gene matches: 9. The CDR3 sequence is CASSQVPGQPGAFF. CDR3 sequence (DNA): TGCGCCAGCAGCCAAGTCCCGGGACAGCCGGGAGCTTTCTTT.

This clone has a single count. The genes are TRBV4-2 and TRBJ1-1; unclear D gene. V was cut by 0 bases and J by 3 bases, with 11 bases left in between. The CDR3 contains 15 residues. The germline gives CDR1 LGHNA, CDR2 YNFKEQ. CDR3 bases: TGTGCCAGCAGCCAAGATTCCGTTCAGGACACTGAAGCTTTCTTT. Encoded protein: CASSQDSVQDTEAFF.

The genes are TRBV7-2 and TRBJ1-1; D gene ambiguous. Germline CDR1 and CDR2: SGHTA and FQGNSA. The germline V and J ends were trimmed by 5 bases and 7 bases, with 11 bases remaining between them. The CDR3 totals 12 residues. CDR3 sequence reads: CASSPGTFEAFF. CDR3 nucleotide sequence: TGTGCCAGCAGCCCAGGCACCTTTGAAGCTTTCTTT.

This clone was found a few times. Other DNA sequences in this sample translate to the same CDR3. This sequence joins TRBV7-9 and TRBJ1-2; D remains ambiguous. Per the germline V gene, CDR1 is SEHNR and CDR2 is FQNEAQ (reference sequence). Trimming stripped 1 base from V and 3 bases from J, with 3 bases between. The CDR3 covers 12 residues. The DNA for the CDR3 is TGTGCCAGCAGCTTAGGCGACTATGGCTACACCTTC. Translated, it gives CASSLGDYGYTF.